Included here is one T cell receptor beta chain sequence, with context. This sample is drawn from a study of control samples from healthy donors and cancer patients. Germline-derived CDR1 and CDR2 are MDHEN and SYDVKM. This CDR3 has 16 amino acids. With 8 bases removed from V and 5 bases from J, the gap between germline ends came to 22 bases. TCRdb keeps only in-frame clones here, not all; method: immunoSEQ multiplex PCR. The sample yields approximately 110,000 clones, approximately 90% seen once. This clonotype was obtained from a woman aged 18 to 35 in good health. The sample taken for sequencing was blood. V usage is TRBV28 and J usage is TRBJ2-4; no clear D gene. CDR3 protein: CASCSFTTGEENIQYF. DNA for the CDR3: TGTGCCAGCTGCAGTTTTACAACGGGCGAAGAAAACATTCAGTACTTC.